These 25 T cell receptor beta chains share one sample of origin, sequenced in a study of shared clonotypes between healthy human individuals. The repertoire was sequenced with immunoSEQ multiplex PCR; TCRdb's copy has only in-frame clones and lacks some. The table includes about 180,000 clones, 85% to 95% detected once. Material: naive CD4+ T cells sorted from blood. As for subset: CD45RA+ positively selected. The source of these receptors is a woman in her twenties or thirties in good health.

In this sample, this clone turned up a few times. The chain joins TRBV6-5 to TRBJ1-3, with 7 nucleotides matching TRBD1. Germline trimming cut 6 bases from V and 4 bases from J; bases unmatched to any gene: 6. This CDR3 spans 14 amino acids. Germline V lookup: CDR1 MNHEY, CDR2 SVGAGI. CDR3 DNA sequence: TGTGCCAGCAGATCTACAGGGGCCGGAAACACCATATATTTT. Encoded protein: CASRSTGAGNTIYF.

V gene TRBV2 combines with J gene TRBJ1-1; 7 nucleotides match TRBD1. The germline CDR1 and CDR2 sequences are SNHLY and FYNNEI. The CDR3 loop spans 14 amino acids. The V segment lost 5 bases and the J segment 2 bases; nucleotides outside the gene matches: 5. In nucleotides, the CDR3 is TGTGCCAGCAGTTCCCGGACAGGAAACACTGAAGCTTTCTTT. Translated, it gives CASSSRTGNTEAFF.

This chain uses TRBV28 with TRBJ2-7; D is ambiguous. Trimming pared 5 bases from V and 3 bases from J, leaving 11 bases between. This CDR3 has 13 residues. Germline-derived CDR1 and CDR2 are MDHEN and SYDVKM. The CDR3 DNA is TGTGCCAGCAGTATCGGCCGCGACTACGAGCAGTACTTC. This gives the protein CASSIGRDYEQYF.

The chain links TRBV28 to TRBJ2-7; a weak D match, TRBD2 (5 bases). This CDR3 contains 17 residues. Germline CDR1 and CDR2: MDHEN and SYDVKM. V lost 5 bases and J lost 0, with 20 bases in between. CDR3 nucleotide sequence: TGTGCCAGCAGTCCGCACCCCGGGGTCAAGGGCTCCTACGAGCAGTACTTC. Protein product: CASSPHPGVKGSYEQYF.

A single count supports this clone. V is TRBV10-2 and J is TRBJ1-4; D call uncertain. Germline values: CDR1 WSHSY, CDR2 SAAADI. V was shortened by 6 bases and J by 5 bases, with 7 bases between the two germline ends. The CDR3 length is 12 residues. DNA of the CDR3: TGCGCCAGCAGGCGGGTCAATGAAAAACTGTTTTTT. This encodes CASRRVNEKLFF.

The chain carries TRBV27 and TRBJ2-5; D gene uncertain. Germline V gene sequence: CDR1 MNHEY, CDR2 SMNVEV (reference sequence). The CDR3 covers 10 residues. Trimming shortened V by 8 bases and J by 4 bases, and 5 bases separated the two germline ends. CDR3 residues: CASARETQYF. The CDR3 nucleotides are TGTGCCAGCGCCAGAGAGACCCAGTACTTC.

The V gene is TRBV7-9, the J gene TRBJ1-1, with unresolved D. The CDR3 is 13 residues long. CDR1 is SEHNR and CDR2 is FQNEAQ in the germline V gene (reference sequence). V dropped 1 base and J dropped 1 base, with 4 bases sitting between them. The CDR3 region has the DNA TGTGCCAGCAGCTTAGGACGGAACACTGAAGCTTTCTTT. This sequence encodes CASSLGRNTEAFF.

The V call is TRBV18, the J call TRBJ2-2; the D gene is possibly TRBD1 (5 bases). With 4 bases removed from V and 6 bases from J, the gap between germline ends came to 12 bases. The CDR3 is 14 amino acids. In germline, CDR1 is KGHSH, CDR2 LQKENI. The CDR3, as DNA: TGTGCCAGCTCACTCTTACAGGCCCCCGGGGAGCTGTTTTTT. Translation: CASSLLQAPGELFF.

The chain has TRBV7-3 and TRBJ2-7, with D perhaps matching TRBD2 (7 bases). The CDR3 has 15 residues. The germline V gene encodes CDR1 SGHTA and CDR2 FQGTGA. Trimming stripped 6 bases from V and 0 bases from J, with 15 bases between. CDR3 region: CASSQGGGSSYEQYF. DNA for the CDR3: TGTGCCAGCAGTCAAGGGGGAGGGAGCTCCTACGAGCAGTACTTC.

This chain joins TRBV19 and TRBJ2-5; TRBD1 agrees at 8 bases. The junction had 7 bases not matched to a gene; V was cut back by 3 bases and J by 4 bases. CDR1 LNHDA and CDR2 SQIVND come from the germline V gene (reference sequence). The CDR3 contains 15 residues. Here the CDR3 DNA reads TGTGCCAGTAGTATGCAGGGGGCGTGGGGAGAGACCCAGTACTTC. Amino acid sequence: CASSMQGAWGETQYF.

This chain uses TRBV28 with TRBJ2-3, with 8 bases aligning to TRBD1. The germline gives CDR1 MDHEN, CDR2 SYDVKM. V shed 6 bases and J 9 bases; nucleotides not matched to a gene: 8. The CDR3 runs to 13 residues. CDR3 DNA: TGTGCCAGCAGCTCCTACAGGGGGGCGACGCAGTATTTT. As protein: CASSSYRGATQYF.

The chain links TRBV5-4 to TRBJ2-2; 9 positions match TRBD1. CDR1 is SGHNT, CDR2 YYREEE, per germline (reference sequence). Trimming took 7 bases from V and 5 from J; bases not matched to a gene: 12. This CDR3 comprises 16 residues. The DNA of the CDR3 is TGTGCCAGCTATTCGCCGGGACAGGGCCCTACCGGGGAGCTGTTTTTT. Its protein is CASYSPGQGPTGELFF.

V gene TRBV28 combines with J gene TRBJ2-5; D gene uncertain. The CDR3 totals 15 residues. V lost 5 bases and J 4 bases, leaving 17 bases between the germline ends. The germline CDR1 and CDR2 sequences are MDHEN and SYDVKM. DNA for the CDR3: TGTGCCAGCAGTCAGGACGGGTACAACGGAGAGACCCAGTACTTC. This gives the protein CASSQDGYNGETQYF.

This clone has just one count. The chain employs TRBV28 and TRBJ1-6; TRBD1 agrees at 8 bases. V lost 5 bases and J lost 7; bases outside the gene matches: 7. This CDR3 has 15 amino acids. Germline V lookup: CDR1 MDHEN, CDR2 SYDVKM. This CDR3 is CASSPLTGANSPLHF. For the CDR3, the DNA is TGTGCCAGCAGTCCTCTGACAGGGGCGAATTCACCCCTCCACTTT.

The chain combines TRBV6-5 with TRBJ1-5; D unresolved. The CDR3 is 12 residues long. Germline assignment: CDR1 MNHEY and CDR2 SVGAGI. V lost 8 bases and J 7 bases, leaving 12 bases between the germline ends. CDR3 residues: CASGFGSQPQHF. CDR3 coding DNA: TGTGCCAGCGGCTTCGGCAGCCAGCCCCAGCATTTT.

The chain has TRBV4-1 and TRBJ1-5; D is perhaps TRBD1 (5 bases). Per germline, CDR1 MGHRA and CDR2 YSYEKL. The CDR3 runs 16 residues. Between the trimmed V and J ends, which lost 1 base and 4 bases, there was a span of 14 bases. The CDR3 sequence: CASSQVSRVRNQPQHF. CDR3 DNA: TGCGCCAGCAGCCAAGTAAGCAGGGTAAGGAATCAGCCCCAGCATTTT.

The chain combines TRBV5-1 with TRBJ1-1; D is undetermined. Germline V gene lookup returns CDR1 SGHRS and CDR2 YFSETQ. This CDR3 comprises 14 residues. Trimming left V 0 bases short and J 4 bases short, with 10 bases between. This CDR3 reads CASSLGGPPTEAFF. The CDR3 DNA reads as TGCGCCAGCAGCTTGGGGGGTCCTCCCACTGAAGCTTTCTTT.

The CDR3 sequence is CASSIPWTGNTEAFF. The CDR3 DNA reads TGTGCCAGCAGTATTCCGTGGACTGGGAACACTGAAGCTTTCTTT. The gene calls are TRBV28 and TRBJ1-1; D unresolved. Germline CDR1 is MDHEN and CDR2 is SYDVKM. V lost 5 bases and J 1 base, leaving 14 bases between the germline ends. This CDR3 is 15 amino acids long.

This clone was counted once. The gene calls are TRBV7-2 and TRBJ1-6; a possible D gene is TRBD1 (6 bases). Per germline, CDR1 SGHTA and CDR2 FQGNSA. V was clipped by 2 bases and J by 10 bases, with 12 bases between them. The CDR3 loop spans 14 amino acids. The CDR3, as DNA: TGTGCCAGCAGCTTATCCGGGGGCTCCTCACCCCTCCACTTT. Amino acid sequence: CASSLSGGSSPLHF.

This clone was detected once. This chain links TRBV10-3 with TRBJ2-4; D is perhaps TRBD1 (6 bases). The CDR3 consists of 17 residues. Per the germline V gene, CDR1 is ENHRY and CDR2 is SYGVKD. Trimming stripped 3 bases from V and 1 base from J, with 16 bases between. This CDR3 reads CAISDIQGLGAKNIQYF. The CDR3 DNA reads TGTGCCATCAGTGACATACAGGGCCTGGGGGCCAAAAACATTCAGTACTTC.

This chain connects TRBV11-2 to TRBJ2-2; weak D call: TRBD2 (6 bases). The germline V and J ends were trimmed by 5 bases and 4 bases, with 17 bases remaining between them. Germline V gene sequence: CDR1 SGHAT, CDR2 FQNNGV. CDR3 length: 16 residues. The chain's CDR3 is CASSTGFMGGTGELFF. The CDR3 bases are TGTGCCAGCAGCACGGGGTTTATGGGGGGCACCGGGGAGCTGTTTTTT. Combining the CDR3 with reference TRBV11-2 and TRBJ2-2 gives the whole variable domain EAGVAQSPRYKIIEKRQSVAFWCNPISGHATLYWYQQILGQGPKLLIQFQNNGVVDDSQLPKDRFSAERLKGVDSTLKIQPAKLEDSAVYLCASSTGFMGGTGELFFGEGSRLTVL.

This chain uses TRBV7-8 with TRBJ1-5, with D maybe TRBD1 (5 bases). Looked up from germline, CDR1 is SGHVS and CDR2 is FQNEAQ. Trimming left V 5 bases short and J 2 bases short, with 16 bases between. The CDR3 spans 16 residues. In nucleotides, the CDR3 is TGTGCCAGCAGCCCCCAGGGTGGGTTGGGCAATCAGCCCCAGCATTTT. It encodes CASSPQGGLGNQPQHF.

The V gene is TRBV2, the J gene TRBJ2-5; D not resolved. Germline V gene sequence: CDR1 SNHLY, CDR2 FYNNEI. The germline V and J ends were trimmed by 6 bases and 2 bases, with 4 bases remaining between them. The CDR3 is made up of 11 amino acids. The CDR3: CASRAQETQYF. For the CDR3, the DNA is TGTGCCAGCAGGGCGCAAGAGACCCAGTACTTC.

The genes are TRBV4-1 and TRBJ1-6; the match to TRBD1 covers 7 bases. Germline values: CDR1 MGHRA, CDR2 YSYEKL. The CDR3 has 14 amino acids. Trimming took 5 bases from V and 7 from J; bases not matched to a gene: 5. CDR3 protein: CASSTTGTNSPLHF. Written as DNA, the CDR3 is TGCGCCAGCAGCACGACAGGGACCAATTCACCCCTCCACTTT.

This chain links TRBV15 with TRBJ2-7; 7 bases are shared with TRBD2. The germline gives CDR1 LNHNV, CDR2 YYDKDF (reference sequence). V trimming: 0 bases; J trimming: 12 bases; junction bases outside the gene matches: 5. The CDR3 is 12 amino acids. CDR3 protein: CATSRDGAGSYF. Written as DNA, the CDR3 is TGTGCCACCAGCAGAGATGGAGCGGGATCGTACTTC.